What follows is one T cell receptor (beta chain) and its context. The antigen remains unidentified. Trimming shortened V by 3 bases and J by 4 bases, and 12 bases separated the two germline ends. The CDR3 extends over 14 amino acids. CDR1 and CDR2 from the germline V gene are LNHDA and SQIVND (reference sequence). TCRdb itself ran the reads through MiXCR, one entry per CDR3 protein. Of under 200,000 distinct CDR3 sequences listed, about 22% are singletons. This sample was taken from a study of T cell repertoires in cytomegalovirus infection. The overall study: The study used recently identified HLA-C-restricted and well-studied HLA-B-restricted CMV epitopes. In public TCR beta signatures, there were indications of both CMV infection and matching HLA type.

Study conclusions and caveats: Adding up the frequency of public TCR beta families identified people who carried CMV plus the relevant HLA.

Specimen: CD8+ T cells from cultured PBMCs, collected from culture after CMV antigen stimulation. This TCR was sampled from a human donor in good health (CMV status not recorded). Some clones in this sample may be carry-over from other donors' samples. The V gene is TRBV19, the J gene TRBJ1-2; tentatively, D is TRBD1 (5 bases). CDR3 DNA: TGTGCCAGTAGTATGAGGATACAGGTCTATGGCTACACCTTC. This encodes CASSMRIQVYGYTF.